This T cell receptor (beta chain) derives from a study of identical twins. TCRdb re-derived calls from the 5' RACE reads in MiXCR, one entry per CDR3 protein. This sample yields under 900,000 distinct CDR3 sequences, of which 9% to 15% are seen a single time; around 1.6% belongs to the top ten. The data also belong to a second study, concerning yellow fever vaccine responses in identical twins.

This sequence originates from a woman aged 18-29 years in good health. Sequences were obtained from PBMCs.

This CDR3 is CASSFVGLKGQLNTEAFF. The CDR3 coding sequence is TGTGCCAGCAGTTTCGTCGGACTTAAGGGGCAACTGAACACTGAAGCTTTCTTT. The V gene is TRBV12-3 or TRBV12-4, the J gene TRBJ1-1; D is perhaps TRBD1 (5 bases). CDR3 length equals 18 residues. V was trimmed by 3 bases and J by 0 bases, leaving 20 bases between them.